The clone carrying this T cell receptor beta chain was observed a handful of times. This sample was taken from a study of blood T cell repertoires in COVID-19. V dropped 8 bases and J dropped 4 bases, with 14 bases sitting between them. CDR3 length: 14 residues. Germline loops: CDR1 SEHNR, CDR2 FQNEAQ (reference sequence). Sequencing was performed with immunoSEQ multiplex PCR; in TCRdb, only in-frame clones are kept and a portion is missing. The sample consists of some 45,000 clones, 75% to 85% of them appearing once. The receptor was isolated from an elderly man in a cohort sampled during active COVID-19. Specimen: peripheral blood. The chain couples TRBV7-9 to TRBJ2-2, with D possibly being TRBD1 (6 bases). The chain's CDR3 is CASGRQGSTGELFF. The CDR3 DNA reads TGTGCCAGCGGCAGGCAGGGGAGCACCGGGGAGCTGTTTTTT.